These 13 T cell receptor beta chains were all obtained from the same sample, sequenced in a study of T cell responses to AZD1222 COVID-19 vaccine. The method was immunoSEQ multiplex PCR; TCRdb's version includes in-frame clones alone and lacks a portion of them. Among some 200,000 clones listed, about 94% were seen once. The specimen comprised peripheral blood, sampled 28 days after the second dose of the MenACWY control vaccine. These receptors were collected from an adult who received the MenACWY meningococcal vaccine as a control.

This sequence joins TRBV5-4 and TRBJ2-1, with 8 bases fitting TRBD2. Germline lookup yields CDR1 SGHNT and CDR2 YYREEE (reference sequence). The CDR3 has 16 residues. Trimming removed 3 bases from V and 2 bases from J; junction bases left unmatched: 7. CDR3 protein: CASSSLSGSTYNEQFF. Here the CDR3 DNA reads TGTGCCAGCAGCTCCCTGAGCGGGAGTACCTACAATGAGCAGTTCTTC.

The rearrangement links TRBV28 to TRBJ1-1; TRBD1 agrees at 7 bases. The germline gives CDR1 MDHEN, CDR2 SYDVKM. The CDR3 is 13 amino acids. V shed 6 bases, J shed 2 bases, and the junction held 3 bases outside the gene matches. CDR3 protein: CASRGQLNTEAFF. The CDR3 nucleotides are TGTGCCAGCAGGGGACAGCTAAACACTGAAGCTTTCTTT. The full variable domain, in which reference TRBV28 and TRBJ1-1 provide the parts outside the CDR3, is DVKVTQSSRYLVKRTGEKVFLECVQDMDHENMFWYRQDPGLGLRLIYFSYDVKMKEKGDIPEGYSVSREKKERFSLILESASTNQTSMYLCASRGQLNTEAFFGQGTRLTVV.

The chain employs TRBV2 and TRBJ2-5, with TRBD1 as a possible D gene (7 bases). Germline CDR1 and CDR2: SNHLY and FYNNEI. This CDR3 comprises 15 residues. With 8 bases removed from V and 2 bases from J, the gap between germline ends came to 18 bases. The CDR3 DNA follows: TGTGCCAGCCTTTCGGAGGGGGCCATACAAGAGACCCAGTACTTC. It encodes CASLSEGAIQETQYF.

The CDR3 spells CARLGTGELFF. The CDR3, as DNA: TGTGCCCGCCTCGGTACCGGGGAGCTGTTTTTT. The genes are TRBV30 and TRBJ2-2; no reliable D call. Per the germline V gene, CDR1 is GTSNPN and CDR2 is SVGIG (reference sequence). The V and J ends lost 8 bases and 5 bases respectively, with 9 bases between them. CDR3 size: 11 residues.

This clone was counted between two and nine times. The chain links TRBV6-2 or TRBV6-3 to TRBJ2-4; 7 bases match TRBD1. The CDR3 contains 16 residues. After removal of 4 bases from V and 0 bases from J, the junction contained 6 bases not matched to a gene. Germline-derived CDR1 and CDR2 are MNHEY and SVGEGT. The CDR3: CASSLRGGIAKNIQYF. CDR3 bases: TGTGCCAGCAGTTTGCGAGGGGGCATAGCCAAAAACATTCAGTACTTC.

The CDR3 sequence: CASRKGATDTQYF. CDR3 DNA: TGTGCCAGTAGAAAAGGGGCCACAGATACGCAGTATTTT. J is TRBJ2-3 and V is TRBV19, with TRBD1 as a possible D gene (5 bases). This CDR3 contains 13 residues. Deletions cut 6 bases from V and 2 bases from J, with 9 bases between. Per the germline V gene, CDR1 is LNHDA and CDR2 is SQIVND (reference sequence).

The chain joins TRBV30 to TRBJ2-5, with 10 positions matching TRBD2. The CDR3 loop spans 13 amino acids. Germline CDR1 and CDR2: GTSNPN and SVGIG (reference sequence). V lost 7 bases, J lost 0 bases, and 2 bases stayed unmatched. In DNA, the CDR3 is TGTGCCTTAGCGGGGGGAAACCAAGAGACCCAGTACTTC. It specifies CALAGGNQETQYF.

This chain links TRBV9 with TRBJ2-1, with D perhaps matching TRBD2 (6 bases). Looked up from germline, CDR1 is SGDLS and CDR2 is YYNGEE. The CDR3 length is 13 residues. V lost 1 base and J lost 5, with 7 bases in between. CDR3 in DNA: TGTGCCAGCAGCGTAAGGACTAACAATGAGCAGTTCTTC. It specifies CASSVRTNNEQFF.

The chain links TRBV7-9 to TRBJ1-3, with D possibly matching TRBD1 (5 bases). Germline CDR1 reads SEHNR; CDR2 reads FQNEAQ (reference sequence). V was shortened by 4 bases and J by 0 bases, with 13 bases between the two germline ends. The CDR3 loop spans 16 amino acids. CDR3 region: CASSSTAAGSGNTIYF. CDR3 coding DNA: TGTGCCAGCAGCTCGACAGCGGCAGGCTCTGGAAACACCATATATTTT.

The chain recombines TRBV28 with TRBJ2-1; 7 bases map to TRBD2. The CDR3 has 16 amino acids. After removal of 6 bases from V and 2 bases from J, the junction contained 10 bases not matched to a gene. In germline, CDR1 is MDHEN, CDR2 SYDVKM. CDR3 sequence (DNA): TGTGCCAGCAGCAGTTCCGGGGGGTCCCCCTACAATGAGCAGTTCTTC. The encoded protein is CASSSSGGSPYNEQFF.

The chain has TRBV24-1 and TRBJ2-3, with 8 bases aligning to TRBD2. Looked up from germline, CDR1 is KGHDR and CDR2 is SFDVKD. The CDR3 consists of 16 residues. Trimming cost V 2 bases and J 6 bases; bases outside gene matches: 9. CDR3 sequence (DNA): TGTGCCACCAGTGATTATAGCGGGGAATTTGGGGATACGCAGTATTTT. Protein product: CATSDYSGEFGDTQYF.

The chain employs TRBV6-2 or TRBV6-3 and TRBJ2-7; D call uncertain. Germline V gene sequence: CDR1 MNHEY, CDR2 SVGEGT. The V end was cut by 2 bases, the J end by 4 bases, with 9 bases between. The CDR3 extends over 13 amino acids. In nucleotides, the CDR3 is TGTGCCAGCAGTTACAGTTTATTATACGAGCAGTACTTC. Translating gives CASSYSLLYEQYF.

The gene calls are TRBV27 and TRBJ2-1; 14 bases map to TRBD2. Unmatched junction bases numbered 9, after V lost 5 bases and J lost 3 bases. The CDR3 extends over 18 amino acids. CDR1 and CDR2 (germline): MNHEY, SMNVEV (reference sequence). The CDR3 protein is CASSMTSGRAKVYNEQFF. Written as DNA, the CDR3 is TGTGCCAGCAGTATGACTAGCGGGAGGGCCAAGGTCTACAATGAGCAGTTCTTC.